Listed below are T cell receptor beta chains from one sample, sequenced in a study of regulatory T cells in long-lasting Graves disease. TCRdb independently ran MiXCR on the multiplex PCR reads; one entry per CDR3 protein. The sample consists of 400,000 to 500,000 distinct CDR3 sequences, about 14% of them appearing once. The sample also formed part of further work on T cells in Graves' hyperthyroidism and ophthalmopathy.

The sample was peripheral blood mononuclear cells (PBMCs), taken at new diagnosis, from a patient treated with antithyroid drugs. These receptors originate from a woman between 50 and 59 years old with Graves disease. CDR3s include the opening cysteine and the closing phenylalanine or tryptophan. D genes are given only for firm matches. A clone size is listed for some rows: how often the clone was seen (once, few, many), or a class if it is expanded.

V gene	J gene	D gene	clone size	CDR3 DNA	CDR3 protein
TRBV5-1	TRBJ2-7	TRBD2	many	TGCGCCAGCACCCGCGGGGACTACTCCTACGAGCAGTACTTC	CASTRGDYSYEQYF
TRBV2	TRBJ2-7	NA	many	TGTGCCAGCAGTTACGCCGGGAGCTACGAGCAGTACTTC	CASSYAGSYEQYF
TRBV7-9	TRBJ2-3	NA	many	TGTGCCAGCAGCGCTCTAGGTGGCACAGATACGCAGTATTTT	CASSALGGTDTQYF
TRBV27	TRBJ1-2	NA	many	TGTGCCAGCAGTCTGAACGCGTGGGTATCCGAGGGTCCTGGCTACACCTTC	CASSLNAWVSEGPGYTF
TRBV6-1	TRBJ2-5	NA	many	TGTGCCAGCAGTACCGTAGGGGGAGAGACCCAGTACTTC	CASSTVGGETQYF
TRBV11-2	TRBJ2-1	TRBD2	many	TGTGCCAGCAGCTCCGCTAGCGGGAGGGCTAGTGAGCAGTTCTTC	CASSSASGRASEQFF
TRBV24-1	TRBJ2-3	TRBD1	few	TGTGCCACCAGTGATCCCGGGACAGGGTGGGGCACAGATACGCAGTATTTT	CATSDPGTGWGTDTQYF
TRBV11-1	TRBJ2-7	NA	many	TGTGCCAGCAGCTTGGGAGACCTCGCCTACGAGCAGTACTTC	CASSLGDLAYEQYF
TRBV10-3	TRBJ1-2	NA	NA	TGTGCCATCAAACAGGACAGTCCCTATGGCTACACCTTC	CAIKQDSPYGYTF
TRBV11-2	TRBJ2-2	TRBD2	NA	TGTGCCAGCACCCGAGGTAGCGGGATCGCCGGGGAGCTGTTTTTT	CASTRGSGIAGELFF
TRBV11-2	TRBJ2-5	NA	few	TGTGCCAGCAGCTTACAGCCTTTTGGAGCGGGTTCCCAAGAGACCCAGTACTTC	CASSLQPFGAGSQETQYF
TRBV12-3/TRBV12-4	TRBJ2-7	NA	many	TGTGCCAGCAGTTCCCTTGGGCGGCGAGACAGCCGGCCCTACGAGCAGTACTTC	CASSSLGRRDSRPYEQYF
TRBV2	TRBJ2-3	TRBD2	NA	TGTGCCAGCAGTGATGCCGGGACTAGCGGGAGCGGGGATACGCAGTATTTT	CASSDAGTSGSGDTQYF
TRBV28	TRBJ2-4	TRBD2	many	TGTGCCAGCAGTACCGCCGGGACTACCCATTACATTCAGTACTTC	CASSTAGTTHYIQYF
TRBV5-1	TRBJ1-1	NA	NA	TGCGCCAGCAGCTCGGATGTCCTGCTGGGGGCTTTCTTT	CASSSDVLLGAFF
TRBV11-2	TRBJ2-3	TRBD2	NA	TGTGCCAGCAGCTTAGAGGGACTAGCGGGAGTCGGTGATACGCAGTATTTT	CASSLEGLAGVGDTQYF
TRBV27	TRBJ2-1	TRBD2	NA	TGTGCCAGCAGAGGCCTAGCGGGAAACAATGAGCAGTCCTTC	CASRGLAGNNEQSF
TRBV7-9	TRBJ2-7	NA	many	TGTGCCAGCAGCTTAGTTAGAGGGGCCTCCTACGAGCAGTACTTC	CASSLVRGASYEQYF
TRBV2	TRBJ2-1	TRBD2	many	TGTGCCAGCGGAGGGACTAGTACCCTCCGCACGCAGTTCTTC	CASGGTSTLRTQFF
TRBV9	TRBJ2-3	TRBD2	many	TGTGCCAGCAGCCCCCCGTGGGGGCGGGAGGGAGCAGATACGCAGTATTTT	CASSPPWGREGADTQYF
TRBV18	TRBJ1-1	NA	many	TGTGCCAGCAGCCCCTTACGGAACACTGAAGCTTTCTTT	CASSPLRNTEAFF
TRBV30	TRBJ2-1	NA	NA	TGTGCCGGGGGGAGTGAGGCCAATGAGCAGTTCTTC	CAGGSEANEQFF
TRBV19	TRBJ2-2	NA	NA	TGTGCCAGTAGTATTGGGTTCTCCGGGGAGCTGTTTTTT	CASSIGFSGELFF
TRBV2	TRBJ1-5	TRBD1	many	TGTGCCAGCAGTGAGGGACAGGGGAGATATCATCCCCAGCATTTT	CASSEGQGRYHPQHF
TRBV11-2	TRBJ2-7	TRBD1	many	TGTGCCAGCAGCCTTTATGAGACAGGGGCCTACGAGCAGTACTTC	CASSLYETGAYEQYF
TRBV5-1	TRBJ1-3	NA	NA	TGCGCCAGCAGCTACAGGGTGAAGGGAAACACCATATATTTT	CASSYRVKGNTIYF
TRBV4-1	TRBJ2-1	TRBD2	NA	TGCGCCAGCAGCTCTTCTAGCGGAATCCAATACAATGAGCAGTTCTTC	CASSSSSGIQYNEQFF
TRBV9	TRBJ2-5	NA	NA	TGTGCCAGCAGCGTAGGGTGGCTAGGGGGGCAAGAGACCCAGTACTTC	CASSVGWLGGQETQYF
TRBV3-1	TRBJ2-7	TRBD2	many	TGTGCCAGCAGCCAAGATCTAAGCGGGAGAACGCAGTACTTC	CASSQDLSGRTQYF
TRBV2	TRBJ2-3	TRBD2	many	TGTGCCAGCAGTCCGTTAGCGGGAGCGGGGGATACGCAGTATTTT	CASSPLAGAGDTQYF
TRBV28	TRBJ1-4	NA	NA	TGTGCCAGCAGCTCAGGAGACAGAACTAATGAAAAACTGTTTTTT	CASSSGDRTNEKLFF
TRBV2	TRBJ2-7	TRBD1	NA	TGTGCCAGCAGACTCACAGGGGGCAGCTCTCACGAGCAGTACTTC	CASRLTGGSSHEQYF
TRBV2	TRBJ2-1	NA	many	TGTGCCAGCAGGGGTCAGAGCGAACTCGGCGGTGTATATGAGCAGTTCTTC	CASRGQSELGGVYEQFF
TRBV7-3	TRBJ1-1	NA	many	TGTGCCAGCAGCTTAGAAGGCACTAACACTGAAGCTTTCTTT	CASSLEGTNTEAFF
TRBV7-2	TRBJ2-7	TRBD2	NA	TGTGCCAGCAGCTTAGTGCTAGCGGGAGGGAGCTACGAGCAGTACTTC	CASSLVLAGGSYEQYF
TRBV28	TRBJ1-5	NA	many	TGTGCCAGCAGCGGAATTAGGAGGGGATTGAATCAGCCCCAGCATTTT	CASSGIRRGLNQPQHF
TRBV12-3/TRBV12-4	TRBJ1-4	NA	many	TGTGCCAGCAGTCCGACTCGGGCGCCCGAAAAACTGTTTTTT	CASSPTRAPEKLFF
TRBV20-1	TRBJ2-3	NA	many	TGCAGTGCTAGAGCTCATCTCCATACGGGCGCGGGCACAGATACGCAGTATTTT	CSARAHLHTGAGTDTQYF
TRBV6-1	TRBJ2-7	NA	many	TGTGCCAGCAGTGAACTGAAGACCTCGCGCACTTCCTACGAGCAGTACTTC	CASSELKTSRTSYEQYF
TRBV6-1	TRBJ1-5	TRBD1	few	TGTGCCAGCAGTCTACGGACAGGGTCCAATCAGCCCCAGCATTTT	CASSLRTGSNQPQHF
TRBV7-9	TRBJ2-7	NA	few	TGTGCCAGCAGCTCACAGGACAGCTCCTACGAGCAGTACTTC	CASSSQDSSYEQYF
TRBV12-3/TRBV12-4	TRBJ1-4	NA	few	TGTGCCAGCAGTCCCGGTCGAGGGGCCATTAATGAAAAACTGTTTTTT	CASSPGRGAINEKLFF
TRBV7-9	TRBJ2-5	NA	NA	TGTGCCAGCAGCTTAGGATTCCTTGTCAGGACCCGAAGTACCCAGTACTTC	CASSLGFLVRTRSTQYF
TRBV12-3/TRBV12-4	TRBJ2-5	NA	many	TGTGCCAGCAGTTTACAGGGGCGACAAGAGACCCAGTACTTC	CASSLQGRQETQYF
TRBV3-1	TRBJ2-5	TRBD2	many	TGCGCCAGCAGCCCCGGACTAGCATCTCAAGAGACCCAGTACTTC	CASSPGLASQETQYF
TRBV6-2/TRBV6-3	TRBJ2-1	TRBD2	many	TGTGCCAGCAGTTATGGGGTCTTTGGGACTAGCGGGAGCAATGAGCAGTTCTTC	CASSYGVFGTSGSNEQFF
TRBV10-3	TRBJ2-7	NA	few	TGTGCCATCAGTGAAGGGAGCAGGGGAAACTACGAGCAGTGCTTC	CAISEGSRGNYEQCF
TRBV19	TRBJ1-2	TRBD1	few	TGTGCCAGTAGTCGGAAACAGGGGGCTGGTGGCTACACCTTC	CASSRKQGAGGYTF
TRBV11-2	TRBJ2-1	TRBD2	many	TGTGCCAGCAGCCTGGGACTACCATACAATGAGCAGTTCTTC	CASSLGLPYNEQFF
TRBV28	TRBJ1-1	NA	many	TGTGCCACCCACCCCCCCGACAGAGAAGCTTTCTTT	CATHPPDREAFF
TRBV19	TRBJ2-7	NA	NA	TGTGCCAGTAGTATAGACACGGCGAGCTCCTACGAGCAGTACTTC	CASSIDTASSYEQYF
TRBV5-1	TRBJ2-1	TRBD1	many	TGCGCCAGCAGCTTGACCGGGACAGGGGGCTACAATGAGCAGTTCTTC	CASSLTGTGGYNEQFF
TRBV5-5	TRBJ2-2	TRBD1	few	TGTGCCAGCAGCCCTCGGACAGGGAGGAGTGGGAACACCGGGGAGCTGTTTTTT	CASSPRTGRSGNTGELFF
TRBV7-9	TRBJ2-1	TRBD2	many	TGTGCCAGCAGCGGCAGCGGGGTCTCCTACAATGAGCAGTTCTTC	CASSGSGVSYNEQFF